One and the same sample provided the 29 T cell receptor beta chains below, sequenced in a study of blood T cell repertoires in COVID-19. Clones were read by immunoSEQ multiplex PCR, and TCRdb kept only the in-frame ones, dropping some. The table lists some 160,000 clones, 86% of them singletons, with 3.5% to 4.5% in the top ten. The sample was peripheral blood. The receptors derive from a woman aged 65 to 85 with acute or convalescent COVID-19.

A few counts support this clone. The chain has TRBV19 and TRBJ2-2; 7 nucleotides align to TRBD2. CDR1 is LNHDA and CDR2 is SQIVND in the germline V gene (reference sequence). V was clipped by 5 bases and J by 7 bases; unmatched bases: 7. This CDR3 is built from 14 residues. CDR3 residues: CASSGREIGGELFF. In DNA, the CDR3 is TGTGCCAGTAGTGGGCGGGAGATTGGCGGGGAGCTGTTTTTT.

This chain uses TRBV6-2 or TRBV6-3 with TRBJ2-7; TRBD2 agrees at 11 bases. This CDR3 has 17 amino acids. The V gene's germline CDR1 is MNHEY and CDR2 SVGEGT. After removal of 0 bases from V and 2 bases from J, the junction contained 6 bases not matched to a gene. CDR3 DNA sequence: TGTGCCAGCAGTTACTCGATCCTAGCGGGAGGACCCTACGAGCAGTACTTC. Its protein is CASSYSILAGGPYEQYF.

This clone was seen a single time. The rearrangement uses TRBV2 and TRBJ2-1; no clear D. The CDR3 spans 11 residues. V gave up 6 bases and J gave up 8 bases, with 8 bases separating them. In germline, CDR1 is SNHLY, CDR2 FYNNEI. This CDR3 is CASSYSYEQFF. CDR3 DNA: TGTGCCAGCAGCTACAGCTATGAGCAGTTCTTC.

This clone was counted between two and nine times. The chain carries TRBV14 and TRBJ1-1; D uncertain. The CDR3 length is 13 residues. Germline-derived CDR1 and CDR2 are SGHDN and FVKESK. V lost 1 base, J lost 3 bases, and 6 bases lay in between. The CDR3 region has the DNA TGTGCCAGCAGCCAAGGGACTTACACTGAAGCTTTCTTT. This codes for CASSQGTYTEAFF. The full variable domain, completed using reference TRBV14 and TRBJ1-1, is EAGVTQFPSHSVIEKGQTVTLRCDPISGHDNLYWYRRVMGKEIKFLLHFVKESKQDESGMPNNRFLAERTGGTYSTLKVQPAELEDSGVYFCASSQGTYTEAFFGQGTRLTVV.

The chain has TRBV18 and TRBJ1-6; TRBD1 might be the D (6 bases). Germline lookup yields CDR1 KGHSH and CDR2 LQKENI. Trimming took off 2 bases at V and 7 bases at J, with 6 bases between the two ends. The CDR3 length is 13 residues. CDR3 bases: TGTGCCAGCTCACCAGGGGGCAATTCACCCCTCCACTTT. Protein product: CASSPGGNSPLHF.

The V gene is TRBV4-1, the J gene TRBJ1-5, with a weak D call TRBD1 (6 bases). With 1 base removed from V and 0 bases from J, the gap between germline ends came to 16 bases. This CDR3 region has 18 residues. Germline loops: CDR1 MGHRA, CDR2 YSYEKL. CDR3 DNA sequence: TGCGCCAGCAGCCAAGGGGGATTGACAGGTGATAGCAATCAGCCCCAGCATTTT. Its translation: CASSQGGLTGDSNQPQHF.

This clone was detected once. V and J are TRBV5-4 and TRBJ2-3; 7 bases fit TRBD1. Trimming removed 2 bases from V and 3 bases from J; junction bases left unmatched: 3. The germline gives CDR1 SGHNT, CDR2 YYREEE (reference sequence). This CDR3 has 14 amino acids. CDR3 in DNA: TGTGCCAGCAGCTTAAGACAGGGAACAGATACGCAGTATTTT. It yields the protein CASSLRQGTDTQYF.

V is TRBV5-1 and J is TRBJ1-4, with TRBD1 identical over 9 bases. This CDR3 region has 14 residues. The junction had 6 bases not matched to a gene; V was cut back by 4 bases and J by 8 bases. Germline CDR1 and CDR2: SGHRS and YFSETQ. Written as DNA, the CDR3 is TGCGCCAGCAGCCCGGACAGGGGAAGCGAAAAACTGTTTTTT. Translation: CASSPDRGSEKLFF.

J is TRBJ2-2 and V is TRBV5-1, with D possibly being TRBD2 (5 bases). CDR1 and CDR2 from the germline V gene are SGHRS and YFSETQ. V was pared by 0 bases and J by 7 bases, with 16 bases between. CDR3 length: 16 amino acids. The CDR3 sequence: CASSLAETLAGGELFF. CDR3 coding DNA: TGCGCCAGCAGCTTGGCGGAAACCCTGGCGGGCGGGGAGCTGTTTTTT.

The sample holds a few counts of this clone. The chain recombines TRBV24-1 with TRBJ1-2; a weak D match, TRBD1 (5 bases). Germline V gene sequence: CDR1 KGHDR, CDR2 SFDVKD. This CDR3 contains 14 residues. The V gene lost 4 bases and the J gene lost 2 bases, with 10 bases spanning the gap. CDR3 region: CATSDPQENYGYTF. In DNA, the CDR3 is TGTGCCACCAGTGACCCACAGGAGAACTATGGCTACACCTTC.

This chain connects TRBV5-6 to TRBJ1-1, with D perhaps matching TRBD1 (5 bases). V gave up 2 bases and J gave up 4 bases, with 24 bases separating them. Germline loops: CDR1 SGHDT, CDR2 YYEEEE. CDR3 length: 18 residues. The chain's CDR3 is CASSFRVGGVGFVTEAFF. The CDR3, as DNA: TGTGCCAGCAGCTTCCGTGTCGGGGGTGTAGGGTTTGTCACTGAAGCTTTCTTT.

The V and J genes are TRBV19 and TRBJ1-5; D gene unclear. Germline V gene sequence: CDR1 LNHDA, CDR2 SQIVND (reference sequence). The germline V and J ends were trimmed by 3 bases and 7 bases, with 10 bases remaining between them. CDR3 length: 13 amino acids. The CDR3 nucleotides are TGTGCCAGTAGTATCCCAGGTCCCCAGCCCCAGCATTTT. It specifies CASSIPGPQPQHF.

DNA for the CDR3: TGTGCCAGCATCGGGACAGGGGGCAATCAGCCCCAGCATTTT. Protein product: CASIGTGGNQPQHF. V and J are TRBV6-5 and TRBJ1-5; 10 bases are shared with TRBD1. Germline values: CDR1 MNHEY, CDR2 SVGAGI. The length of the CDR3 is 14 residues. The V gene end was trimmed by 7 bases and the J gene end by 2 bases; junction bases not matched to a gene: 2.

CDR3 sequence (DNA): TGTGCCTGGAGTGGGGGGTCGAGAGGGAGGGGTATAACCGGGGAGCTGTTTTTT. This translates into CAWSGGSRGRGITGELFF. V is TRBV30 and J is TRBJ2-2; 7 positions match TRBD2. The CDR3 consists of 18 residues. Germline V lookup: CDR1 GTSNPN, CDR2 SVGIG (reference sequence). The V segment lost 1 base and the J segment 5 bases; nucleotides outside the gene matches: 16. The variable domain in full, completed from reference TRBV30 and TRBJ2-2, reads SQTIHQWPATLVQPVGSPLSLECTVEGTSNPNLYWYRQAAGRGLQLLFYSVGIGQISSEVPQNLSASRPQDRQFILSSKKLLLSDSGFYLCAWSGGSRGRGITGELFFGEGSRLTVL.

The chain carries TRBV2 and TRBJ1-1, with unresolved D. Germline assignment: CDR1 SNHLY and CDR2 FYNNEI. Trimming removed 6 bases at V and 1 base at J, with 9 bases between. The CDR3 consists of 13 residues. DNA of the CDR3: TGTGCCAGCAGAGAGACACCGAACACTGAAGCTTTCTTT. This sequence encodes CASRETPNTEAFF.

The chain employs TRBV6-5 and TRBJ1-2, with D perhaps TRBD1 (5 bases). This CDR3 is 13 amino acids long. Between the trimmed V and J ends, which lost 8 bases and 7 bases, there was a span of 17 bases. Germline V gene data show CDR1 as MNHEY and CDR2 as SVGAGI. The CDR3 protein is CASLNGAFSGYTF. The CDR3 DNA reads TGTGCCAGCTTAAATGGGGCGTTCTCTGGCTACACCTTC.

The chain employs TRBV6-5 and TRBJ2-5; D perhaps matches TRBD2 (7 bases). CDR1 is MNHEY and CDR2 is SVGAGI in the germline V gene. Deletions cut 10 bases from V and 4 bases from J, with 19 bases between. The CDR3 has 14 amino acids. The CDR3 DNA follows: TGTGCCATCTACCTGGGGGGGCCCGGAGAGACCCAGTACTTC. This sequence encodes CAIYLGGPGETQYF.

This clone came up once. CDR3 sequence (DNA): TGTGCCAGCAGCTTAGATTGGCAAGAGAACACTGAAGCTTTCTTT. Translating it yields CASSLDWQENTEAFF. The J gene is TRBJ1-1, the V gene TRBV11-2; D ambiguous. The CDR3 totals 15 residues. V lost 0 bases and J lost 1, with 9 bases in between. Germline CDR1 reads SGHAT; CDR2 reads FQNNGV.

CDR3 sequence: CAWSAGGAAGNTIYF. As DNA, the CDR3 is TGTGCCTGGAGTGCCGGGGGGGCAGCAGGAAACACCATATATTTT. The chain combines TRBV30 with TRBJ1-3; D may be TRBD1 (6 bases). Looked up from germline, CDR1 is GTSNPN and CDR2 is SVGIG (reference sequence). The CDR3 spans 15 residues. Trimming removed 1 base at V and 4 bases at J, with 14 bases between.

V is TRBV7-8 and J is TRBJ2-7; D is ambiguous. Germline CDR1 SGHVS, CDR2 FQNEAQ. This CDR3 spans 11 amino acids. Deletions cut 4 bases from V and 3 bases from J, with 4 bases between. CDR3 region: CASSYNYEQYF. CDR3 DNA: TGTGCCAGCAGCTACAACTACGAGCAGTACTTC.

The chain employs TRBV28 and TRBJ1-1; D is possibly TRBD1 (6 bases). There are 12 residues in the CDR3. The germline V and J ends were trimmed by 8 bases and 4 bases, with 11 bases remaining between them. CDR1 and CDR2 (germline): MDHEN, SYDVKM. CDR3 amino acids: CASGIGGTEAFF. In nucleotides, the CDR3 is TGTGCCAGCGGGATAGGGGGCACTGAAGCTTTCTTT.

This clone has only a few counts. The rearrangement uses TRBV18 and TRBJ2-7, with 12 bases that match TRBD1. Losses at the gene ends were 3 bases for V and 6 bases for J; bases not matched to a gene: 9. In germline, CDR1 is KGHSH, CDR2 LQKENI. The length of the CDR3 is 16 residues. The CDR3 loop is CASSPGQGALTAEQYF. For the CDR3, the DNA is TGTGCCAGCTCACCGGGACAGGGGGCATTAACGGCCGAGCAGTACTTC.

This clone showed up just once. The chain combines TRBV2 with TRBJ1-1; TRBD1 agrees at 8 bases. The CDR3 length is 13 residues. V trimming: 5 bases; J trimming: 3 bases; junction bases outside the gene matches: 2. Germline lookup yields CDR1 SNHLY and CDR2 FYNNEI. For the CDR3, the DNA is TGTGCCAGCAGTACGGACAGGGACACTGAAGCTTTCTTT. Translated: CASSTDRDTEAFF.

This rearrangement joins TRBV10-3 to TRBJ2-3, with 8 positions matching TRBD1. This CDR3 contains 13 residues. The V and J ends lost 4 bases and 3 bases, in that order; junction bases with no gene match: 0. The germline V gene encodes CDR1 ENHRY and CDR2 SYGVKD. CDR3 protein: CAISGTGTDTQYF. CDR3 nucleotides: TGTGCCATCAGTGGGACAGGGACAGATACGCAGTATTTT.

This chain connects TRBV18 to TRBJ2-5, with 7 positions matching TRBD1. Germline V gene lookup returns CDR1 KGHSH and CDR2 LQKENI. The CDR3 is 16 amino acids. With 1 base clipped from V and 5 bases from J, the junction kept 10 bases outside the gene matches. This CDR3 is CASSPLGTDARETQYF. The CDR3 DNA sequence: TGTGCCAGCTCACCACTCGGGACAGACGCCAGGGAGACCCAGTACTTC.

The CDR3 spells CASSLVRGSYEQYF. The CDR3, as DNA: TGTGCCAGCAGCTTAGTCCGGGGATCCTACGAGCAGTACTTC. The rearrangement uses TRBV11-2 and TRBJ2-7; D may be TRBD2 (5 bases). From germline, CDR1 is SGHAT and CDR2 FQNNGV. V gave up 1 base and J gave up 1 base, with 8 bases separating them. This CDR3 spans 14 amino acids.

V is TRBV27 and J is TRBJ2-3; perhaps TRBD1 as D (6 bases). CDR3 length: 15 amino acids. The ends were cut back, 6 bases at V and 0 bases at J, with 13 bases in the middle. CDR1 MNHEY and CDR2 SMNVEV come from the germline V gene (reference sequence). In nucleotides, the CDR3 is TGTGCCAGCAGCCCGTGGGGGCAGAGCACAGATACGCAGTATTTT. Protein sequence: CASSPWGQSTDTQYF.

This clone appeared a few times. Written as DNA, the CDR3 is TGTGCCTGGAGTGTACGAGGGGGCGTAGAGCCCCAGCATTTT. Its protein product is CAWSVRGGVEPQHF. The V gene is TRBV30, the J gene TRBJ1-5, with 7 bases fitting TRBD1. V was pared by 0 bases and J by 8 bases, with 7 bases of the junction left unmatched. The CDR3 length is 14 residues. Germline assignment: CDR1 GTSNPN and CDR2 SVGIG (reference sequence).

The CDR3 is CASSVSPGAVYEQYF. CDR3 DNA sequence: TGTGCCAGCAGTGTATCGCCAGGGGCGGTCTACGAGCAGTACTTC. The chain links TRBV2 to TRBJ2-7; weak D call: TRBD1 (6 bases). Trimming shortened V by 4 bases and J by 3 bases, and 16 bases separated the two germline ends. This CDR3 is 15 amino acids long. Germline CDR1 SNHLY, CDR2 FYNNEI.